Below are 2 T cell receptor beta chains sequenced from a single sample in a study of beta chain features in type 1 diabetes. The whole isolated RNA underwent reverse transcription, so sequencing captured expressed TCRB transcripts. Libraries were prepared by immunoSEQ multiplex PCR; TCRdb keeps only in-frame clonotypes and omits some of them. The sample consists of some 640,000 clones, roughly an eighth of them appearing once. Antigens for these TCRs are unknown. General study findings and limits: Type 1 diabetes patients had TCRB CDR3s that were shorter (moderately but significantly so) in all four CD4+ subsets.

The specimen was naive CD4+ T cells from blood. These receptors all stem from a man younger than 35 with type 1 diabetes.

The chain uses TRBV11-1 and TRBJ2-2, with D unresolved. Trimming stripped 2 bases from V and 0 bases from J, with 7 bases between. CDR1 is SGHAT and CDR2 is FQDESV in the germline V gene (reference sequence). The CDR3 has 15 amino acids. CDR3 sequence (DNA): TGTGCCAGCAGCTTAAATCTCGCGAACACCGGGGAGCTGTTTTTT. It specifies CASSLNLANTGELFF.

This chain links TRBV27 with TRBJ2-7; TRBD1 or TRBD2 may be the D gene (5 bases each). CDR3 length equals 13 residues. V shed 6 bases and J shed 6 bases, with 15 bases lying between them. The V gene's germline CDR1 is MNHEY and CDR2 SMNVEV (reference sequence). The CDR3 DNA reads as TGTGCCAGCAGGTTTGCAGGGAGCGGCGAGCAGTACTTC. Amino acids: CASRFAGSGEQYF.